This T cell receptor beta chain comes out of a study of CD8+CD57+ T cells in acquired aplastic anemia (dated by TCRdb to between 2017 and 2018). Context from the whole study: DNA extracted from sorted CD4+ and CD8+ cells had a mean of about 3.2 ug, with a range of about 0.18 to 27.4 ug.

In the study, sorted CD4+ and CD8+ blood T cells from patients with severe aplastic anemia and from healthy subjects underwent deep sequencing of TCR repertoires. Ficoll-Paque density gradient centrifugation was used to isolate peripheral blood mononuclear cells. Before DNA was extracted, CD4+ and CD8+ T cells were sorted using either FACS or magnetic beads. Genomic DNA served as template for TCR beta VDJ combination and CDR3 sequence profiling. An Illumina HiSeq 2000 was used for TCR repertoire sequencing. The original pipeline was this. TRBV/TRBJ rearrangement plots, CDR3 size and DJ length profiles, and Simpson's diversity index were used to evaluate the repertoires. The immunodominant clone was defined as the most abundant DNA sequence in deep sequencing data. CDR3 amino acid sequences were screened for sharing across subjects and compared with published repertoires and the VDJdb database. TCRdb's own reprocessing of the public reads used fastp at Q25 and MiXCR and kept productive beta chains. Here each entry gathers all rows of one CDR3 protein and keeps the most common genes and DNA. V and J calls and clone size were set by TCRdb, not the authors. This sample gives 150,000 to 200,000 distinct CDR3 sequences in total; under 70% of them show up just once. The ten largest clones represent around 42% of the sample.

Of note for this clonotype: No cognate antigen has been identified for it. No base qualities exist here, and no much larger clone lies one base off it.

Beyond this particular receptor, the publication reports: About 28 CD8+ CDR3 sequences were found in both patients and controls but appeared to be highly expressed in patients and within the immunodominant clones of the patients. CD8+ Simpson's diversity did not differ significantly between patients and healthy controls (P=0.060).

The CDR3, from cysteine to phenylalanine, totals 11 residues. The CDR3 DNA has 33 bases and is translated from base 1. From a lookup of the germline V gene, CDR1 and CDR2 are SGDLS and YYNGEE. The junction shows trimming of 0 bases on V and 5 bases on J, plus 2 bases between the germline ends. Recombination connected TRBV9 to TRBJ2-5; the D gene lacks a confident call. The sample consisted of sorted CD4+, CD8+, or CD8+CD57+ T cells (not recorded which) from PBMCs. The TCR sequence derives from a human donor with severe aplastic anemia or a healthy control (not recorded which). This receptor carries the CDR3 CASSVDETQYF. The nucleotide sequence is TGTGCCAGCAGCGTAGATGAGACCCAGTACTTC.